The rows below give T cell receptor beta chains drawn from one sample of a study of regulatory T cells in long-lasting Graves disease. TCRdb re-called the multiplex PCR reads through MiXCR, storing one row per CDR3 protein. The data contain hundreds of thousands of distinct CDR3 sequences, less than 15% of them singletons. The same data also went into a second study, on T cells in Graves' hyperthyroidism and ophthalmopathy.

The sample consisted of peripheral blood mononuclear cells (PBMCs), taken at new diagnosis, from a patient treated with antithyroid drugs. The receptors here all came from a man aged 25 to 40 with Graves disease. Each CDR3 is given with its conserved first and last residue. Fields, in order: clone size, V gene, J gene, D gene, CDR3 DNA, CDR3 protein. A D gene is named only where the DNA matches it firmly. Clone size is shown for a subset of rows, as once, few, many or a class of expanded clone.

many	TRBV7-9	TRBJ2-7	-	TGTGCCAGCAGCTCTAACTCCCCTGAGCAGTACTTC	CASSSNSPEQYF
-	TRBV12-3/TRBV12-4	TRBJ2-1	TRBD2	TGTGCCAGCAGCAACCCCCCGGGACTAGTCCACAATGAGCAGTTCTTC	CASSNPPGLVHNEQFF
few	TRBV6-2/TRBV6-3	TRBJ2-7	TRBD2	TGTGCCAGCAGTTACTCGAGTGGGACTAGCGGGAGCCACGAGCAGTACTTC	CASSYSSGTSGSHEQYF
many	TRBV7-9	TRBJ1-1	-	TGTGCCAGCAGCCGACTTGACGGAGTGAACACTGAAGCTTTCTTT	CASSRLDGVNTEAFF
many	TRBV27	TRBJ2-7	-	TGTGCCAGCAGTCCCCACGGGGGCTCCTTCTACGAGCAGTACTTC	CASSPHGGSFYEQYF
many	TRBV7-2	TRBJ1-2	-	TGTGCCAGCAGCTTAGGGCCAGGGTTTGGCTACACCTTC	CASSLGPGFGYTF
few	TRBV19	TRBJ2-7	TRBD1	TGTGCCAGTAGCCCTTCGACAGGGTACACCTACGAGCAGTACTTC	CASSPSTGYTYEQYF
few	TRBV20-1	TRBJ1-4	-	TGCAGTGCTCCTTTGTTCAGGGCAACTAATGAAAAACTGTTTTTT	CSAPLFRATNEKLFF
many	TRBV24-1	TRBJ2-1	TRBD2	TGTGCCACCAGTGACACGGGAGGCTCTTCCTACAATGAGCAGTTCTTC	CATSDTGGSSYNEQFF
many	TRBV28	TRBJ1-2	TRBD1	TGTGCCAGCAGTTCCTTTGGCAGGGGGATCAGAACTAACTATGGCTACACCTTC	CASSSFGRGIRTNYGYTF
many	TRBV3-1	TRBJ1-1	TRBD1	TGTGCCAGCAGCCAGGGACAGTTCATGAGGGCTTTCTTT	CASSQGQFMRAFF
few	TRBV7-9	TRBJ2-7	-	TGTGCCAGCCGACTCGATTCGGCCTACGAGCAGTACTTC	CASRLDSAYEQYF
many	TRBV28	TRBJ1-2	-	TGTGCCAGCAGTTTTAAGGGGAACTATGGCTACACCTTC	CASSFKGNYGYTF
-	TRBV5-1	TRBJ1-4	TRBD1	TGCGCCAGCAGCCCAGGGGGCGGTACTAATGAAAAACTGTTTTTT	CASSPGGGTNEKLFF
few	TRBV24-1	TRBJ1-2	-	TGTGCCACCAGTGATTCCCGGACCGGTAACTATGGCTACACCTTC	CATSDSRTGNYGYTF
-	TRBV5-4	TRBJ2-5	TRBD1	TGTGCCAACAGCTTGGGGACAGGGGAAGAGACCCAGTACTTC	CANSLGTGEETQYF
many	TRBV10-3	TRBJ2-7	TRBD1	TGTGCCATCAGTGGCACCGGGACAGGGATGTCCTACGAGCAGTACTTC	CAISGTGTGMSYEQYF
many	TRBV24-1	TRBJ2-5	TRBD2	TGTGCCACCAGTCTCTCGCGGGGGCAAGAGACCCAGTACTTC	CATSLSRGQETQYF
many	TRBV7-2	TRBJ2-1	TRBD2	TGTGCCAGCAGCTTAGCAAGGACTAGCGGTTCCTACAATGAGCAGTTCTTC	CASSLARTSGSYNEQFF
-	TRBV27	TRBJ1-5	-	TGTGCCAGCAGTTCGTCCGGGACATCACATCAGCCCCAGCATTTT	CASSSSGTSHQPQHF
-	TRBV5-4	TRBJ1-2	-	TGTGCCAGCAGGAGCGACCAAGGGGACTATGGCTACACCTTC	CASRSDQGDYGYTF
many	TRBV5-1	TRBJ2-7	-	TGCGCCAGCAGCTTGGCCGACCCTCGTGGGTACGAGCAGTACTTC	CASSLADPRGYEQYF
many	TRBV19	TRBJ1-1	-	TGTGCCAGTAGTATGAGCGTAGGGGGAACTTTCTTT	CASSMSVGGTFF
many	TRBV11-2	TRBJ2-7	-	TGTGCCAGCAGCTTAGCCGGCCCCAGGGAGCAGTACTTC	CASSLAGPREQYF
many	TRBV5-1	TRBJ2-1	-	TGCGCCAGCAGCCCCACCCCTAGGAGCTCCTACAATGAGCAGTTCTTC	CASSPTPRSSYNEQFF
few	TRBV10-3	TRBJ2-1	-	TGTGCCATCAGTGAGGGACAGCCACTCTACAATGAGCAGTTCTTC	CAISEGQPLYNEQFF
many	TRBV9	TRBJ1-1	-	TGTGCCAGCAGCTACACGTTCCAGAACACTGAAGCTTTCTTT	CASSYTFQNTEAFF
-	TRBV12-3/TRBV12-4	TRBJ2-4	-	TGTGCCAGCACCTTGGAGGAAAAAAACATTCAGTACTTC	CASTLEEKNIQYF
few	TRBV20-1	TRBJ1-6	-	TGCAGTGCTAGTAATAGAGGCAGGGGAAATTCACCCCTCCACTTT	CSASNRGRGNSPLHF
many	TRBV27	TRBJ1-6	-	TGTGCCAGCAGTTTATCCCACGGGAATTCACCCCTCCACTTT	CASSLSHGNSPLHF
-	TRBV11-3	TRBJ2-1	TRBD2	TGTGCCAGCAGCTCGGGGGCCCGGACTAGCGGCAATGAGCAGTTCTTC	CASSSGARTSGNEQFF
many	TRBV19	TRBJ1-4	-	TGTGCCAGCAGTCCTGGGCTGAAGGATGAAAAACTGTTTTTT	CASSPGLKDEKLFF